A selection of T cell receptor beta chains follows, all from one sample in a study of CD8 T cells in ankylosing spondylitis. TCRdb recomputed calls from the 5' RACE reads with MiXCR, one row per CDR3 protein. The sample has around 230,000 distinct CDR3 sequences; 8.6% are singletons. The sample comprised blood, either unsorted or a sorted T cell fraction (not recorded which). Receptors were obtained from a male donor with ankylosing spondylitis or in good health (not recorded which). Both conserved end residues are part of each CDR3. D genes are given only for firm matches. The size entry gives how often the clone was seen (once, few, many) or a class if it is expanded.

D	V	length	size	J	CDR3	DNA
TRBD2	TRBV20-1	15	few	TRBJ2-1	CSAREAGFLDNEQFF	TGCAGTGCTAGAGAAGCGGGGTTCTTAGACAATGAGCAGTTCTTC
.	TRBV27	14	many	TRBJ2-3	CASSPGPTADTQYF	TGTGCCAGCAGTCCCGGACCTACAGCGGATACGCAGTATTTT
.	TRBV12-3/TRBV12-4	11	many	TRBJ2-5	CASSPRGTQYF	TGTGCCAGCAGTCCCCGAGGGACCCAGTACTTC
.	TRBV18	12	many	TRBJ2-7	CASSRTGDEQYF	TGTGCCAGCTCTCGGACCGGGGACGAGCAGTACTTC
TRBD2	TRBV5-5	17	many	TRBJ2-2	CASSLTISGRNTGELFF	TGTGCCAGCAGCTTAACGATTAGCGGGCGGAACACCGGGGAGCTGTTTTTT
.	TRBV20-1	10	many	TRBJ2-5	CSAPKETQYF	TGCAGTGCGCCAAAAGAGACCCAGTACTTC
.	TRBV29-1	13	few	TRBJ2-7	CSVGAGWDYEQYF	TGCAGCGTTGGGGCAGGGTGGGACTACGAGCAGTACTTC
.	TRBV5-5	15	many	TRBJ2-5	CASSVPGRSQETQYF	TGTGCCAGCAGCGTACCGGGACGGAGTCAAGAGACCCAGTACTTC
.	TRBV20-1	15	few	TRBJ2-1	CSAPRTAGSYNEQFF	TGCAGTGCCCCCAGAACGGCAGGGTCCTACAATGAGCAGTTCTTC
.	TRBV20-1	13	few	TRBJ2-3	CSARDGFTDTQYF	TGCAGTGCTAGAGACGGCTTCACAGATACGCAGTATTTT
.	TRBV20-1	14	many	TRBJ2-5	CSARRDTSQETQYF	TGCAGTGCTAGGCGGGACACTTCACAAGAGACCCAGTACTTC
.	TRBV5-1	14	many	TRBJ2-5	CASSPGGPQETQYF	TGCGCCAGCAGCCCCGGGGGGCCCCAAGAGACCCAGTACTTC